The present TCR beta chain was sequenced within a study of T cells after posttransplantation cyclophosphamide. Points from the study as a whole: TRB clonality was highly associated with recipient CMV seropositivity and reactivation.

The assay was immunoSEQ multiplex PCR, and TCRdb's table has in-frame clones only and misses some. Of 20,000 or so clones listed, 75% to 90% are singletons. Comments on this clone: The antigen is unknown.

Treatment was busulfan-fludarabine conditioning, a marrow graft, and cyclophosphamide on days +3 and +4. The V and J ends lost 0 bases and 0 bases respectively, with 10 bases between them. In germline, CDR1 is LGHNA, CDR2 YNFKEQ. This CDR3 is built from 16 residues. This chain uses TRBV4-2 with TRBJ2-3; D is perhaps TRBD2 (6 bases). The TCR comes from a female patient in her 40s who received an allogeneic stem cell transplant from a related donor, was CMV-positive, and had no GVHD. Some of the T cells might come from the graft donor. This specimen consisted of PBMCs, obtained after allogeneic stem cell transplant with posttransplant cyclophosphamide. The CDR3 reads CASSQELSGSTDTQYF. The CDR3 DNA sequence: TGTGCCAGCAGCCAAGAGCTTAGCGGTAGCACAGATACGCAGTATTTT.